This T cell receptor beta chain came from a study of response to subunit inactivated influenza vaccine. General observations from the study: A suggestion made by the authors is that each seasonal influenza vaccination recruits few new T cells.

The V gene end was trimmed by 7 bases and the J gene end by 6 bases; junction bases not matched to a gene: 9. The V gene's germline CDR1 is MGHRA and CDR2 YSYEKL. This CDR3 is built from 14 residues. With respect to this clonotype: Its antigen is unidentified.

TCRdb reprocessed the RT-PCR reads with MiXCR, giving one entry per CDR3 protein. The sample lists about 700,000 distinct CDR3 sequences; about 14% were seen once. The V call is TRBV4-1, the J call TRBJ2-7, with 10 bases identical to TRBD1. The sequence was obtained from a man aged 45-65 years who received an inactivated influenza vaccine. Specimen: PBMCs from blood, collected 14 days before vaccination. The CDR3 spells CASKTGTGDPEQYF. The CDR3 DNA sequence: TGCGCCAGCAAAACCGGGACAGGGGACCCCGAGCAGTACTTC.